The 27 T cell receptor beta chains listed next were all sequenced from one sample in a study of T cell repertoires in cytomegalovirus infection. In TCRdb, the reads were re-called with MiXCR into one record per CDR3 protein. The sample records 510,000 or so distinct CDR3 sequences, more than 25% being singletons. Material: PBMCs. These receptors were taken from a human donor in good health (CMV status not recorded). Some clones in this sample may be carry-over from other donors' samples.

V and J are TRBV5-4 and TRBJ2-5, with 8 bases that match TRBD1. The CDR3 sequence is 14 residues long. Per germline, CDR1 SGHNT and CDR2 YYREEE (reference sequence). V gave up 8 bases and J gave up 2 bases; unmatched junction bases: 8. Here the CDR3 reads CASLGQGRQETQYF. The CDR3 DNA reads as TGTGCCAGTTTAGGACAGGGAAGACAAGAGACCCAGTACTTC.

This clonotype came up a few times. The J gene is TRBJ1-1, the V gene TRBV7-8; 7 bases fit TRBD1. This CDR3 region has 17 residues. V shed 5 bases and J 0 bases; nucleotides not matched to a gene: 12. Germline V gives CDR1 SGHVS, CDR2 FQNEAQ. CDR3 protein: CASSTRPQDRLNTEAFF. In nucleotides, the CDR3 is TGTGCCAGCAGCACACGACCCCAGGACAGGCTGAACACTGAAGCTTTCTTT.

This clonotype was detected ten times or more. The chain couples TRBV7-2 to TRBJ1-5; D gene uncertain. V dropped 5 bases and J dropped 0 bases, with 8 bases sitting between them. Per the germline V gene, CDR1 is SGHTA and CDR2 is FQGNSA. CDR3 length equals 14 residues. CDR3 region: CASSHVNSNQPQHF. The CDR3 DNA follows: TGTGCCAGCAGCCACGTAAATAGCAATCAGCCCCAGCATTTT.

CDR3 sequence: CASSETFRRGEKLFF. The CDR3 DNA sequence: TGTGCCAGCAGTGAAACCTTTCGACGGGGAGAAAAACTGTTTTTT. The chain has TRBV6-1 and TRBJ1-4, with unresolved D. Trimming cost V 2 bases and J 8 bases, with 15 bases left between them. CDR3 size: 15 residues. Per germline, CDR1 MNHNS and CDR2 SASEGT.

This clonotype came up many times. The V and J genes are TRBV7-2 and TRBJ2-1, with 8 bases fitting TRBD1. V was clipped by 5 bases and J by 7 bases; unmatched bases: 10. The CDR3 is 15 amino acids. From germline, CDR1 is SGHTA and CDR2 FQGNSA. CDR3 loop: CASSPQGAPGNEQFF. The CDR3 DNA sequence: TGTGCCAGCAGCCCCCAGGGGGCCCCAGGGAATGAGCAGTTCTTC.

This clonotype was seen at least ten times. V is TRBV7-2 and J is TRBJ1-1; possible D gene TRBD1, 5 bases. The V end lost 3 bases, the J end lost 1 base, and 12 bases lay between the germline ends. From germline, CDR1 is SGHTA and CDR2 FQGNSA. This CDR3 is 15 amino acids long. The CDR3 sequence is CASSFITGKNTEAFF. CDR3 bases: TGTGCCAGCAGCTTTATCACAGGAAAGAACACTGAAGCTTTCTTT. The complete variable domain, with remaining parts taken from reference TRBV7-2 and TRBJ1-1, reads GAGVSQSPSNKVTEKGKDVELRCDPISGHTALYWYRQSLGQGLEFLIYFQGNSAPDKSGLPSDRFSAERTGGSVSTLTIQRTQQEDSAVYLCASSFITGKNTEAFFGQGTRLTVV.

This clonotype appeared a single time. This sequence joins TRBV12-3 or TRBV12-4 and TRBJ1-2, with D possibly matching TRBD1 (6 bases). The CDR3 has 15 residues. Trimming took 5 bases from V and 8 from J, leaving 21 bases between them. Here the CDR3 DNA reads TGTGCCAGCAGTACCCGACAGGAGGTTTATCGGGGCTACACCTTC. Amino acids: CASSTRQEVYRGYTF.

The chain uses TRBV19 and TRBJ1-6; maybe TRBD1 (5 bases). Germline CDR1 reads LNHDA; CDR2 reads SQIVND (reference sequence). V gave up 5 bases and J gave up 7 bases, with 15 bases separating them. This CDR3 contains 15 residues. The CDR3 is CASSLAGRWNSPLHF. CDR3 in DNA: TGTGCCAGTAGTCTCGCGGGGCGCTGGAATTCACCCCTCCACTTT.

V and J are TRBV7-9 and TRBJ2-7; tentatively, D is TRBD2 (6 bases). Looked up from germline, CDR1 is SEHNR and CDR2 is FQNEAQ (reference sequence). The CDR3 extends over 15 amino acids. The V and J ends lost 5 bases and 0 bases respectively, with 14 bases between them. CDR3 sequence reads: CASSPRDLSSYEQYF. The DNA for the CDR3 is TGTGCCAGCAGCCCACGGGACTTGAGCTCCTACGAGCAGTACTTC. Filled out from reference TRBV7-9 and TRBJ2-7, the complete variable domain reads DTGVSQNPRHKITKRGQNVTFRCDPISEHNRLYWYRQTLGQGPEFLTYFQNEAQLEKSRLLSDRFSAERPKGSFSTLEIQRTEQGDSAMYLCASSPRDLSSYEQYFGPGTRLTVT.

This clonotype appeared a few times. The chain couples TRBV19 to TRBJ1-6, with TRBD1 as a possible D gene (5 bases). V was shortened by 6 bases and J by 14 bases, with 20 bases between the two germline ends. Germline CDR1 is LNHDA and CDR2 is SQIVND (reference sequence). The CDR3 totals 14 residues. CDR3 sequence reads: CASRGGASGETLHF. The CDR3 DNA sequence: TGTGCCAGTAGAGGCGGGGCGTCGGGTGAAACCCTCCACTTT.

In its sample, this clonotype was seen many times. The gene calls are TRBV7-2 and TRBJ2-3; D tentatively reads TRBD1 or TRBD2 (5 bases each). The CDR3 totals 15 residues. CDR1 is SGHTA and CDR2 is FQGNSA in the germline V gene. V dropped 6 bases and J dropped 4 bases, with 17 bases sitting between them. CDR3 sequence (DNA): TGTGCCAGCAGTCTAGTAGGGACCGGGGCAGATACGCAGTATTTT. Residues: CASSLVGTGADTQYF.

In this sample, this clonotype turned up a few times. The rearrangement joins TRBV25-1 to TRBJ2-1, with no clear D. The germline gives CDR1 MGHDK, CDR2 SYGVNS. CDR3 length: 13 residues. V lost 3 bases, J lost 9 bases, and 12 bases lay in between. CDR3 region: CASSDFPGGEQFF. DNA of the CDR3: TGTGCCAGCAGTGACTTCCCAGGCGGTGAGCAGTTCTTC.

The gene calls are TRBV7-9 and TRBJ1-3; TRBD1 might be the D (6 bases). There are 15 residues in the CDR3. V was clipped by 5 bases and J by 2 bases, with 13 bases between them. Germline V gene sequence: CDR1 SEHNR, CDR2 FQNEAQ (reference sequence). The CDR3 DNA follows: TGTGCCAGCAGCCCTAGGGGGGGCACTGGAAACACCATATATTTT. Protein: CASSPRGGTGNTIYF.

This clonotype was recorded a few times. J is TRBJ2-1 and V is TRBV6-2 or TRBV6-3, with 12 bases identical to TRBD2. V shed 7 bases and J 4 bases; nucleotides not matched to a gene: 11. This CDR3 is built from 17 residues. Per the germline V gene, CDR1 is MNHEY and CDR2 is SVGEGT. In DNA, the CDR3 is TGTGCCAGCATCCTAGCGGGAGGGCCCACAAATTACAATGAGCAGTTCTTC. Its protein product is CASILAGGPTNYNEQFF.

This CDR3 reads CASTRAGGEIRNEKLFF. For the CDR3, the DNA is TGTGCCAGCACAAGGGCAGGGGGAGAAATTCGGAATGAAAAACTGTTTTTT. The rearrangement uses TRBV6-6 and TRBJ1-4; 7 bases are shared with TRBD1. V was clipped by 7 bases and J by 5 bases; unmatched bases: 16. There are 17 residues in the CDR3. CDR1 is MNHNY, CDR2 SVGAGI, per germline (reference sequence).

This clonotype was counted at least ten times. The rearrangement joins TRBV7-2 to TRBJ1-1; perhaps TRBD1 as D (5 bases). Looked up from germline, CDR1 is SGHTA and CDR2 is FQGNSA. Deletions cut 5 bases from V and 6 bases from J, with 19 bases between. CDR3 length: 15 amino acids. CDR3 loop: CASSLLEGARPEAFF. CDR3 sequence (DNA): TGTGCCAGCAGCCTCCTAGAAGGGGCTCGCCCTGAAGCTTTCTTT.

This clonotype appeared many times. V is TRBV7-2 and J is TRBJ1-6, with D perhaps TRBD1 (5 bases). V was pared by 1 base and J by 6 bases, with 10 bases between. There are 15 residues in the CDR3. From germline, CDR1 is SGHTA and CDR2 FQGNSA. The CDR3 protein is CASSLGQGVNSPLHF. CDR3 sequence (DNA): TGTGCCAGCAGCTTAGGGCAGGGAGTTAATTCACCCCTCCACTTT.

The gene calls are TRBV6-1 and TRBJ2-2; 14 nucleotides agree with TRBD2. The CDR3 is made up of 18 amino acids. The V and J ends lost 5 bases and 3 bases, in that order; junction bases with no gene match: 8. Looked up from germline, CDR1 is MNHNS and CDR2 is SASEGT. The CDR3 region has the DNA TGTGCCAGCAGTCCGGGACTAGCGGGAGCGCTGTACACCGGGGAGCTGTTTTTT. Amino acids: CASSPGLAGALYTGELFF.

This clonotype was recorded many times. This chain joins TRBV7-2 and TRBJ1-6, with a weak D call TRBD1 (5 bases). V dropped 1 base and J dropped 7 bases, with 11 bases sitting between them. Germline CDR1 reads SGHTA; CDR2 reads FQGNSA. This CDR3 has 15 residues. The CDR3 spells CASSLGLGGNSPLHF. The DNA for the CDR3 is TGTGCCAGCAGCTTAGGTTTGGGGGGGAATTCACCCCTCCACTTT.

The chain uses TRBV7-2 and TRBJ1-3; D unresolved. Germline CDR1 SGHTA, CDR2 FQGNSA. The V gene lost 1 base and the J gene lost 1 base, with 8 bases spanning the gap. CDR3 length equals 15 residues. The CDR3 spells CASSLGATSGNTIYF. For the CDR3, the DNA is TGTGCCAGCAGCTTAGGGGCCACTTCTGGAAACACCATATATTTT.

This chain's CDR3 is CASSAYREWSETQYF. CDR3 nucleotide sequence: TGTGCCAGCAGTGCATACAGGGAATGGAGCGAGACCCAGTACTTC. The J gene is TRBJ2-5, the V gene TRBV2; weak D call: TRBD1 (6 bases). Germline CDR1 is SNHLY and CDR2 is FYNNEI. V was pared by 4 bases and J by 5 bases, with 17 bases between. The CDR3 is made up of 15 amino acids.

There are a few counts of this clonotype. The CDR3 DNA is TGTGCCAGCAGCTTCCTAGCGGGAGGGAGAGAGCAGTTCTTC. It codes for CASSFLAGGREQFF. The chain couples TRBV7-9 to TRBJ2-1; 12 bases are a match to TRBD2. Germline V CDR1 and CDR2: SEHNR, FQNEAQ (reference sequence). The CDR3 extends over 14 amino acids. V shed 3 bases, J shed 10 bases, and the junction held 4 bases outside the gene matches.

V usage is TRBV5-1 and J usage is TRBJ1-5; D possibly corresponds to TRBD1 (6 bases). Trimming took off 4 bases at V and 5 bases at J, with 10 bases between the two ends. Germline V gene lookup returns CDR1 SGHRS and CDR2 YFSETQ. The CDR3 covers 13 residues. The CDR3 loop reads CASSVDRDQPQHF. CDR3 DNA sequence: TGCGCCAGCAGCGTGGACAGAGATCAGCCCCAGCATTTT.

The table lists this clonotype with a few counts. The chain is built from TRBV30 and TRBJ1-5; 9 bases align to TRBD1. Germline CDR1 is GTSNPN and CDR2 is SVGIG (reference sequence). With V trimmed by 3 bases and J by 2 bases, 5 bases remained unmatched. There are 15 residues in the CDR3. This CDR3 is CAWRGQGLGNQPQHF. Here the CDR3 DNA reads TGTGCCTGGAGGGGACAGGGATTAGGCAATCAGCCCCAGCATTTT.

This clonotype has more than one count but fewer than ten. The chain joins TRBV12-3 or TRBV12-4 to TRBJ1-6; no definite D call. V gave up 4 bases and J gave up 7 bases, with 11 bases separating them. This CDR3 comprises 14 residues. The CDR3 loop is CASSSTAANSPLHF. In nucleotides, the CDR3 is TGTGCCAGCAGTTCCACAGCCGCCAATTCACCCCTCCACTTT.

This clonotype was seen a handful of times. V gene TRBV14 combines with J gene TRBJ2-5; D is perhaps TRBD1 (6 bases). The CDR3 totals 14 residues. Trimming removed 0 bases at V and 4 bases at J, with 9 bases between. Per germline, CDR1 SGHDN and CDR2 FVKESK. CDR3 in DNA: TGTGCCAGCAGCCAAGAAGCAGGGGCAGAGACCCAGTACTTC. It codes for CASSQEAGAETQYF.

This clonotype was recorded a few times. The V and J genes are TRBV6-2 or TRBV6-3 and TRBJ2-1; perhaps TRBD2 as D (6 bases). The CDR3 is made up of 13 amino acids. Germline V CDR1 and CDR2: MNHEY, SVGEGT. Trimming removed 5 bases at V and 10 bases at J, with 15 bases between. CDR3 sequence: CASSAAGPWEQFF. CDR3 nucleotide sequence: TGTGCCAGCAGTGCGGCGGGGCCCTGGGAGCAGTTCTTC.